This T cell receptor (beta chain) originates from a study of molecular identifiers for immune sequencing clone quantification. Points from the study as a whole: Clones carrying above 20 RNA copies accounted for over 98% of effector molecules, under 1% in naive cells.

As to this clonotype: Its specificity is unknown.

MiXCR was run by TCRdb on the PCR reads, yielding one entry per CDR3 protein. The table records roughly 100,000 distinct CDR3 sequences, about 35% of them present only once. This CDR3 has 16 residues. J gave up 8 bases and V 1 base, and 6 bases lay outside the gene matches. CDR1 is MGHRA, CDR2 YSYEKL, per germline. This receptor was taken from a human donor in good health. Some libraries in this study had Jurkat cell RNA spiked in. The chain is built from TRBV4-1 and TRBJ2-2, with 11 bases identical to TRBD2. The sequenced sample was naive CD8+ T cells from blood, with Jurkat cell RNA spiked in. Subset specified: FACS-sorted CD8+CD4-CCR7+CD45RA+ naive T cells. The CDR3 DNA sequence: TGCGCCAGCAGCCAAGTACTAGCGGGAGCTTTAGGGGAGCTGTTTTTT. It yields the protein CASSQVLAGALGELFF.